The 6 T cell receptor beta chains reported below all come from one sample, sequenced in a study of CD4 T cells in relation to SARS-CoV-2 and coronaviruses. TCRdb's table, derived via immunoSEQ multiplex PCR, lists solely in-frame clones and lacks some. Here the sample spans 20,000 or so clones, about 77% being singletons. Unexposed donor CD4+ T cells date from about 2011-2018, before the COVID-19 pandemic. CD4+ T cells were isolated from the cells after 10 days of culture. Their antigen targets remain unknown. What was sequenced was CD4+ T cells from PBMCs, cultured in vitro. Receptor source: a human donor in good health.

This chain joins TRBV5-1 and TRBJ2-1; no definite D call. CDR1 and CDR2 (germline): SGHRS, YFSETQ. The CDR3 length is 15 residues. V dropped 0 bases and J dropped 4 bases, with 11 bases sitting between them. CDR3 amino acids: CASSLGPSDYNEQFF. For the CDR3, the DNA is TGCGCCAGCAGCTTGGGACCATCGGATTACAATGAGCAGTTCTTC.

The CDR3 loop is CASSLQGRGSFQYF. In DNA form, the CDR3 reads TGTGCCAGCAGCCTACAGGGAAGGGGGTCGTTTCAGTACTTC. This rearrangement joins TRBV11-2 to TRBJ2-4; possibly TRBD1 for D (6 bases). There are 14 residues in the CDR3. CDR1 and CDR2 (germline): SGHAT, FQNNGV. V gave up 5 bases and J gave up 11 bases, with 19 bases separating them.

The genes are TRBV19 and TRBJ1-1, with D uncertain. Germline V lookup: CDR1 LNHDA, CDR2 SQIVND (reference sequence). V lost 6 bases, J lost 1 base, and 3 bases lay in between. This CDR3 region has 11 residues. The CDR3 region is CASSPNTEAFF. The CDR3 DNA reads TGTGCCAGTAGCCCGAACACTGAAGCTTTCTTT.

This clone came up a few times. The J gene is TRBJ2-7, the V gene TRBV2, with D possibly TRBD2 on 5 matching bases. Germline loops: CDR1 SNHLY, CDR2 FYNNEI. V lost 6 bases and J 0 bases, leaving 12 bases between the germline ends. The CDR3 has 14 residues. In DNA form, the CDR3 reads TGTGCCAGCAGGCGGACTCAGAGCTCCTACGAGCAGTACTTC. Translated, it gives CASRRTQSSYEQYF.

V is TRBV5-1 and J is TRBJ2-2, with TRBD1 identical over 9 bases. The CDR3 length is 16 residues. Unmatched junction bases numbered 5, after V lost 4 bases and J lost 1 base. Germline CDR1 and CDR2: SGHRS and YFSETQ. Here the CDR3 reads CASSLTGQGNTGELFF. CDR3 DNA: TGCGCCAGCAGCCTCACGGGACAGGGGAACACCGGGGAGCTGTTTTTT.

The chain combines TRBV5-6 with TRBJ2-5; perhaps D is TRBD1 or TRBD2 (5 bases each). V was trimmed by 4 bases and J by 4 bases, leaving 17 bases between them. The CDR3 is 15 residues long. Germline CDR1 reads SGHDT; CDR2 reads YYEEEE. In nucleotides, the CDR3 is TGTGCCAGCAGCACTATCAACGAGGGGTCAGAGACCCAGTACTTC. It encodes CASSTINEGSETQYF.